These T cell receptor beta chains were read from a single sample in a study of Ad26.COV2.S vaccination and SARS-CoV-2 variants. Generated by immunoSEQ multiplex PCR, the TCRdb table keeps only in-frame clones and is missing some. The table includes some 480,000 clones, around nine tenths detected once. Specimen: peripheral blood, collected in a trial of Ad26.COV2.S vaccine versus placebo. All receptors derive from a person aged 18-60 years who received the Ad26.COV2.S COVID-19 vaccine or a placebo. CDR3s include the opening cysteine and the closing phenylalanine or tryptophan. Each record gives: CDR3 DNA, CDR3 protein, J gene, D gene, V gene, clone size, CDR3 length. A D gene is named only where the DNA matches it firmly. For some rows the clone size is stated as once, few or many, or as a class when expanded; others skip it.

TGTGCCAGCAGCCAAGATGGGCAGGGGAGCTATGGCTACACCTTC | CASSQDGQGSYGYTF | TRBJ1-2 | . | TRBV4-2 | few | 15
TGTGCCAGCCCTAGCGGGGGGAAGGGTGAGACCCAGTACTTC | CASPSGGKGETQYF | TRBJ2-5 | TRBD2 | TRBV6-5 | . | 14
TGTGCCAGCACGCGGGAACGAGGGACTAGCCCGCTCAATGAGCAGTTCTTC | CASTRERGTSPLNEQFF | TRBJ2-1 | . | TRBV12-1 | . | 17
TGTGCCGTACAGGGTGACTATGGCTACACCTTC | CAVQGDYGYTF | TRBJ1-2 | . | TRBV28 | . | 11
TGTGCCAGCAGTCGACTAGCGGGAGGTACAAAGCAGTTCTTC | CASSRLAGGTKQFF | TRBJ2-1 | TRBD2 | TRBV2 | . | 14
TGTGCCAGCAGCTGGGGAACCCGGACAGGGGACCTCCACACCTTC | CASSWGTRTGDLHTF | TRBJ1-2 | TRBD1 | TRBV11-2 | . | 15
TGTGCCAGCAGCAAGTGGCTCGGACAGGGCCCACTCCCCAGTTCACCCCTCCACTTT | CASSKWLGQGPLPSSPLHF | TRBJ1-6 | . | TRBV21-1 | . | 19
TGTGCCAGTACCGCCGGGACTAGCGGGAGAGCCGGGGCCAACGTCCTGACTTTC | CASTAGTSGRAGANVLTF | TRBJ2-6 | TRBD2 | TRBV19 | . | 18
TGTGCCAGCAGTATGGGACTAGCGGGAGCCCCTCGGAATGAGCAGTTCTTC | CASSMGLAGAPRNEQFF | TRBJ2-1 | TRBD2 | TRBV6-2/TRBV6-3 | . | 17
TGCAGCGCTGCGTCGACCTACGAGCAGTACTTC | CSAASTYEQYF | TRBJ2-7 | . | TRBV29-1 | . | 11
TGTGCCAGCAGCCGTGTCCCGACAGGGAGGGCCAACGTCCTGACTTTC | CASSRVPTGRANVLTF | TRBJ2-6 | TRBD1 | TRBV28 | . | 16
TGTGCCAGTATACGCGGGGGCTCTGGAAACACCATATATTTT | CASIRGGSGNTIYF | TRBJ1-3 | . | TRBV19 | few | 14
TGTGCCTATAGCGGGGCAGGGACTAATCAGCCCCAGCATTTT | CAYSGAGTNQPQHF | TRBJ1-5 | . | TRBV30 | . | 14
TGTGCCAGTAGTATAGCCGGGCCCTACGAGCAGCACTTC | CASSIAGPYEQHF | TRBJ2-7 | . | TRBV19 | once | 13
TGTGCCAGCTCGTTCGACCAGGGGGCGGACAATTCACCCCTCCACTTT | CASSFDQGADNSPLHF | TRBJ1-6 | TRBD1 | TRBV18 | . | 16
TGTGCCAGCAAGTACGGGACAGGACTAATTAGTAGCAATCAGCCCCAGCATTTT | CASKYGTGLISSNQPQHF | TRBJ1-5 | TRBD1 | TRBV28 | . | 18
TGTGCCAGCAGCCCCGTGGGAGGGGGTAACACTGAAGCTTTCTTT | CASSPVGGGNTEAFF | TRBJ1-1 | . | TRBV7-9 | . | 15
TGTGCCAGCAGCCGGACCACAGGGGGCAATCAGCCCCAGCATTTT | CASSRTTGGNQPQHF | TRBJ1-5 | TRBD1 | TRBV6-5 | . | 15
TGTGCCAGCAGTTTATCCACTACGCTTCAGCCCCAGCATTTT | CASSLSTTLQPQHF | TRBJ1-5 | . | TRBV28 | . | 14
TGTGCCAGCAGTGGGGTAATCTCCGGGGGATCCCACGAGCAGTACTTC | CASSGVISGGSHEQYF | TRBJ2-7 | . | TRBV6-1 | . | 16
TGTGCCAGTAGTTTGACGCCGAACACCGGGGAGCTGTTTTTT | CASSLTPNTGELFF | TRBJ2-2 | . | TRBV19 | . | 14
TGTGCCAGCACCCCTAGCGGGAGGGAAGATACGCAGTATTTT | CASTPSGREDTQYF | TRBJ2-3 | TRBD2 | TRBV28 | . | 14
TGTGCCAGCAGTTTCCTTGGACTAGCGGGCAAAAATGAGCAGTTCTTC | CASSFLGLAGKNEQFF | TRBJ2-1 | TRBD2 | TRBV27 | . | 16
TGTGCCAGCGCAGGGAATGGCTACACCTTC | CASAGNGYTF | TRBJ1-2 | . | TRBV28 | . | 10
TGTGCCAGTTCGCCGGGGTGGGGATCATCCTACGAGCAGTACTTC | CASSPGWGSSYEQYF | TRBJ2-7 | . | TRBV6-5 | . | 15
TGTGCCACCAGTTCGTCAGATCAAGAGACCCAGTACTTC | CATSSSDQETQYF | TRBJ2-5 | . | TRBV24-1 | once | 13
TGTGCCAGCAGTGAAAGTGGGACTAGCCCTTTCAGTGCGCAGTTCTTC | CASSESGTSPFSAQFF | TRBJ2-1 | TRBD2 | TRBV6-1 | . | 16
TGTGCCAGCACGATGTCTACAGGTTACACTGAAGCTTTCTTT | CASTMSTGYTEAFF | TRBJ1-1 | . | TRBV5-6 | . | 14
TGTGCCAGCAGCTTAGTCGGGAGACAGACCGGGGAGCTGTTTTTT | CASSLVGRQTGELFF | TRBJ2-2 | . | TRBV5-6 | . | 15
TGTGCCAGCAGCCAGCGGACTAGCGGGAGCGGTGAGCAGTTCTTC | CASSQRTSGSGEQFF | TRBJ2-1 | TRBD2 | TRBV3-1/TRBV3-2 | few | 15
TGCAGTGCTAGTCAGGGGACGACACGAAAAAACATTCAGTACTTC | CSASQGTTRKNIQYF | TRBJ2-4 | . | TRBV20-1 | . | 15
TGTGCCAGCTCACCGAGTGGGACAGAGGAGACCCAGTACTTC | CASSPSGTEETQYF | TRBJ2-5 | TRBD1 | TRBV18 | once | 14